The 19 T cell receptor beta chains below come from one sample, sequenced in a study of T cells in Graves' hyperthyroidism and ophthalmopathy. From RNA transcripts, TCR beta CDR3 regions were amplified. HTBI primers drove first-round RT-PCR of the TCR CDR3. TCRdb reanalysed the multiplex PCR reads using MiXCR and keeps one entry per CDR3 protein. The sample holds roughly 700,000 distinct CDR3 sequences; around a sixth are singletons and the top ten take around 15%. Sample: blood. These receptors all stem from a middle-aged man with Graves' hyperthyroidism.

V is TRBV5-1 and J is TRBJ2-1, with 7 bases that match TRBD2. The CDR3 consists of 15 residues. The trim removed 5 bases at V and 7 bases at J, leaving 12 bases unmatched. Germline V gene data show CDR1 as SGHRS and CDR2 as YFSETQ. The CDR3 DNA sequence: TGCGCCAGCAGGGGTGAGACTAGCAAGGGAAATGAGCAGTTCTTC. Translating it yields CASRGETSKGNEQFF.

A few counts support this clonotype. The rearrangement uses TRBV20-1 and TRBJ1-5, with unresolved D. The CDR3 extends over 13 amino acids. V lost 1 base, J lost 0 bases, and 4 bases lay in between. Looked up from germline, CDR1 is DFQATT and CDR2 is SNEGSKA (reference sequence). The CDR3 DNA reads TGCAGTGCTAGAGTTAATAGCAATCAGCCCCAGCATTTT. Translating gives CSARVNSNQPQHF.

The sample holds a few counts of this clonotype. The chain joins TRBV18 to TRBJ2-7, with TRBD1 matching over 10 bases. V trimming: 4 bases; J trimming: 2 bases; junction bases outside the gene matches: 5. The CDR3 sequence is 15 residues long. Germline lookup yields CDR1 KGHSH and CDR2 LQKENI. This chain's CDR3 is CASSLDRGLAYEQYF. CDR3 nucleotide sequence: TGTGCCAGCTCACTCGACAGGGGGCTTGCCTACGAGCAGTACTTC. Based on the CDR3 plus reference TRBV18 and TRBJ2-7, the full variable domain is NAGVMQNPRHLVRRRGQEARLRCSPMKGHSHVYWYRQLPEEGLKFMVYLQKENIIDESGMPKERFSAEFPKEGPSILRIQQVVRGDSAAYFCASSLDRGLAYEQYFGPGTRLTVT.

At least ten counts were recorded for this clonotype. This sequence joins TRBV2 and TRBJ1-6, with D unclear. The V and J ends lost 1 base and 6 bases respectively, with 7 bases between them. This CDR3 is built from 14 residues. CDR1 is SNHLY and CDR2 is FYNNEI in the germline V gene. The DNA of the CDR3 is TGTGCCAGCAGTGAAGAGACGCCTAATTCACCCCTCCACTTT. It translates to CASSEETPNSPLHF.

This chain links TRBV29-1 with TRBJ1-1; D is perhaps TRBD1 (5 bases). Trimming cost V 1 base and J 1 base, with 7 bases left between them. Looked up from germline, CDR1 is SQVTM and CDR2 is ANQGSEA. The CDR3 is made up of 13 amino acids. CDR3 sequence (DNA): TGCAGCGTTGAAGGACAGCCGAACACTGAAGCTTTCTTT. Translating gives CSVEGQPNTEAFF.

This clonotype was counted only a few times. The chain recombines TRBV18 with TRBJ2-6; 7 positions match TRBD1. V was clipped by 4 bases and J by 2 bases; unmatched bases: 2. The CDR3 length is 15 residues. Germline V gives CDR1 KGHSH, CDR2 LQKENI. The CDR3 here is CASSRQGAGANVLTF. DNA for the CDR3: TGTGCCAGCTCACGACAGGGAGCTGGGGCCAACGTCCTGACTTTC.

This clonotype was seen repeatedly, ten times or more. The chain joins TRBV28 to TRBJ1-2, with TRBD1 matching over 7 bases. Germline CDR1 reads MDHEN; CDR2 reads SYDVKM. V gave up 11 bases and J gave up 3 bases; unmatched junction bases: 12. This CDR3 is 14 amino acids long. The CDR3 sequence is CAVSGQGVYYGYTF. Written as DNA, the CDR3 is TGTGCCGTTAGTGGCCAGGGGGTTTACTATGGCTACACCTTC.

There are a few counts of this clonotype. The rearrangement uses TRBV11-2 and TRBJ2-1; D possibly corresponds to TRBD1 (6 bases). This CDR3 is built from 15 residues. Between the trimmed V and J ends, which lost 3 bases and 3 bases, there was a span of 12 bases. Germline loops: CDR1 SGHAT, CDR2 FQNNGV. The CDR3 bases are TGTGCCAGCAGCTTTTCGGGACACCGCTACAATGAGCAGTTCTTC. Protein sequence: CASSFSGHRYNEQFF. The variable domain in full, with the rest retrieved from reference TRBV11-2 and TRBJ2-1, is EAGVAQSPRYKIIEKRQSVAFWCNPISGHATLYWYQQILGQGPKLLIQFQNNGVVDDSQLPKDRFSAERLKGVDSTLKIQPAKLEDSAVYLCASSFSGHRYNEQFFGPGTRLTVL.

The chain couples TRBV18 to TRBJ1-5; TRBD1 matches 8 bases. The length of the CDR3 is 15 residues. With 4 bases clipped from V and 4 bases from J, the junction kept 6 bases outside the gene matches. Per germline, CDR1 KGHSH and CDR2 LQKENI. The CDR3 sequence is CASSRSTGGNQPQHF. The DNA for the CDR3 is TGTGCCAGCTCACGCTCTACAGGGGGGAATCAGCCCCAGCATTTT. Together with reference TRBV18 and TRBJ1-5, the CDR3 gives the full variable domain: NAGVMQNPRHLVRRRGQEARLRCSPMKGHSHVYWYRQLPEEGLKFMVYLQKENIIDESGMPKERFSAEFPKEGPSILRIQQVVRGDSAAYFCASSRSTGGNQPQHFGDGTRLSIL.

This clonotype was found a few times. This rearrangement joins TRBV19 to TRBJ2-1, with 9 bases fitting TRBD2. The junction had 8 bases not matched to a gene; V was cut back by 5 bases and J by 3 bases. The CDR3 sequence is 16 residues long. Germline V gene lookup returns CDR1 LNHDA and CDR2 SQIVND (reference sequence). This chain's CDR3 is CASSPGLAGIYNEQFF. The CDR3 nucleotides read TGTGCCAGTAGTCCCGGGCTAGCGGGAATCTACAATGAGCAGTTCTTC.

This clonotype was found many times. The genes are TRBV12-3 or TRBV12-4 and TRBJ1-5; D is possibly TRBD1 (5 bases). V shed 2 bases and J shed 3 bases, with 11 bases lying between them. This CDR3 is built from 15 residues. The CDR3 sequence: CASSLRDGYNQPQHF. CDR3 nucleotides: TGTGCCAGCAGTTTACGGGACGGCTACAATCAGCCCCAGCATTTT.

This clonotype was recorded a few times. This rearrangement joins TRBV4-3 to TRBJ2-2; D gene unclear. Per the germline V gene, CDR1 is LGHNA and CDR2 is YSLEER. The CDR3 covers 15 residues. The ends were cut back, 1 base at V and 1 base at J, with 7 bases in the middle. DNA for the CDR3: TGCGCCAGCAGCCAAGCGTCGATGAACACCGGGGAGCTGTTTTTT. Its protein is CASSQASMNTGELFF.

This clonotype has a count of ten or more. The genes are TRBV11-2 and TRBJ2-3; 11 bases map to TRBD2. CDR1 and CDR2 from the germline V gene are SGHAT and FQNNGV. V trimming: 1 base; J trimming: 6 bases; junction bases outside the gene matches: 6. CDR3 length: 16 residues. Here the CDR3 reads CASSLALLAGVDTQYF. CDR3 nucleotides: TGTGCCAGCAGCTTAGCCCTACTAGCGGGGGTGGATACGCAGTATTTT. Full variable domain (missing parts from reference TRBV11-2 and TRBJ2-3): EAGVAQSPRYKIIEKRQSVAFWCNPISGHATLYWYQQILGQGPKLLIQFQNNGVVDDSQLPKDRFSAERLKGVDSTLKIQPAKLEDSAVYLCASSLALLAGVDTQYFGPGTRLTVL.

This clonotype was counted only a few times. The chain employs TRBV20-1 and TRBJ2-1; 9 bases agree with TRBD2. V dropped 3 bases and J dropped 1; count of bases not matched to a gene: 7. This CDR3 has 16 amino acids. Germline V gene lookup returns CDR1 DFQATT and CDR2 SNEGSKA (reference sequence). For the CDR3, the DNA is TGCAGTGCTAGCCCTGTGCTAGCGGGATCCTACAATGAGCAGTTCTTC. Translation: CSASPVLAGSYNEQFF.

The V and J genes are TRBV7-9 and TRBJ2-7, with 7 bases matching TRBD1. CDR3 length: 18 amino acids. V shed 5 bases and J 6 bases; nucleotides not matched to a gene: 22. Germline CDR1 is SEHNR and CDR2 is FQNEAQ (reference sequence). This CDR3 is CASSPEAPRDRFFREQYF. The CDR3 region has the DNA TGTGCCAGCAGCCCCGAGGCCCCTCGGGACAGATTCTTTCGCGAGCAGTACTTC.

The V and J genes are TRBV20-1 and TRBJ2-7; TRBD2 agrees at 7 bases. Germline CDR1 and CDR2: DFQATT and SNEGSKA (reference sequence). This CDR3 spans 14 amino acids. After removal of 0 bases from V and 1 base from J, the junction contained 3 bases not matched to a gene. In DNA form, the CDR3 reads TGCAGTGCTAGAGATGGGGGGGGTTCCTACGAGCAGTACTTC. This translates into CSARDGGGSYEQYF.

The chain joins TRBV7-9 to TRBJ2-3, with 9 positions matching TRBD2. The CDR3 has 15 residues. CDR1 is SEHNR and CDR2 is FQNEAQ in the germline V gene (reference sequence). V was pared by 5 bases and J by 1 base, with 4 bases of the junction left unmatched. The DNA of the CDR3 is TGTGCCAGCAGCCATGAGCGGGAGGGCACAGATACGCAGTATTTT. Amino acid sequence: CASSHEREGTDTQYF. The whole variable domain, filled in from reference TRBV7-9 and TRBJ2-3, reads DTGVSQNPRHKITKRGQNVTFRCDPISEHNRLYWYRQTLGQGPEFLTYFQNEAQLEKSRLLSDRFSAERPKGSFSTLEIQRTEQGDSAMYLCASSHEREGTDTQYFGPGTRLTVL.

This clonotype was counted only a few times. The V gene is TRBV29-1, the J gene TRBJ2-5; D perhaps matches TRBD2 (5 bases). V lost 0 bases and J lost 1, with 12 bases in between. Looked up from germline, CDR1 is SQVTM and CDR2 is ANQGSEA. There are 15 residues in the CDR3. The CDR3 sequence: CSVEDPGRAQETQYF. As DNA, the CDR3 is TGCAGCGTTGAAGACCCGGGAAGGGCCCAAGAGACCCAGTACTTC. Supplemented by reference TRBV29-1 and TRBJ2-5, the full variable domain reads SAVISQKPSRDICQRGTSLTIQCQVDSQVTMMFWYRQQPGQSLTLIATANQGSEATYESGFVIDKFPISRPNLTFSTLTVSNMSPEDSSIYLCSVEDPGRAQETQYFGPGTRLLVL.

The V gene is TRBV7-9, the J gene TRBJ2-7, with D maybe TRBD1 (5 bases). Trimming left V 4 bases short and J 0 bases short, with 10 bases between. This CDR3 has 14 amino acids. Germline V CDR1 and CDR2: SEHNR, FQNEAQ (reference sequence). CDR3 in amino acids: CASSSTENSYEQYF. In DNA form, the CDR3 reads TGTGCCAGCAGCTCGACAGAGAACTCCTACGAGCAGTACTTC.